The entry below describes one T cell receptor (beta chain). The antigen it binds to is not known. It has no much larger one-base neighbor in the sample; base qualities were not kept. This sample is part of a study of blood T cell repertoires in COVID-19 (TCRdb year 2020). Some background on the complete study: Samples covering the acute and convalescent phases of COVID-19 were provided by collaborators in the United States, Italy and Spain. The prospective study material was composed of cDNA or gDNA derived from T cells, B-cell-depleted T cells, or PBMCs. The dataset comprised deeply sampled blood TCRbeta repertoires from subjects exposed to, actively infected with, or recovered from COVID-19. A freely available public database, intended as a resource for researchers studying the immune response to SARS-CoV-2, is where the repertoires were released. The samples were drawn from the first 160 participants of the ongoing ImmuneRACE study and from about 1,200 subjects provided by 6 global collaborators. A de-identified subject ID, COVID-19 status, age in years and sex were almost always included in the sample metadata. Where available, HLA class I and class II types were taken from metadata supplied by the sample provider and were not determined by assay-based typing.

In the prospective study, participants were roughly 18 to 100 years old, resided in around 25 geographic areas of the United States, and were enrolled through a virtual design. In the prospective study, cohorts were assigned on the basis of participant-reported clinical history obtained from a screening survey and a study questionnaire. Recovered participants in ImmuneRACE Cohort 3 were defined as having two consecutive negative NP/OP PCR tests, clearance from a healthcare professional, or resolution of symptoms. Each participant in the prospective study had whole blood, serum and a nasopharyngeal or oropharyngeal swab collected by mobile phlebotomists. Participants in the prospective study had the option to provide additional blood draws and questionnaires over an approximately 2-month period. Before DNA extraction, blood samples from the prospective study were shipped at room temperature or frozen.

The paper as a whole reports these results and caveats: The amount of clinical and demographic metadata varied by source and participant and was provided uncurated.

The immunoSEQ Assay, a bias-controlled multiplex PCR, was used to amplify TCRbeta CDR3 regions from genomic DNA. The paper's data handling went like this. Within the assay, amplification of reference gene primers was used to estimate how many nucleated cells each sample contained. To quantify the absolute abundance of each unique TCRbeta CDR3 rearrangement, sequence reads were collapsed and filtered. For each sample, productive Simpson clonality was calculated as the square root of Simpson's diversity index over productive rearrangements. TCRdb took over this immuneACCESS table, retaining in-frame rearrangements with V and J assigned. Such tables are incomplete; in checked studies, under half of the missing clones stem from an unresolved V gene, and the remainder is unexplained. V, J and clone size are those of that table, while D and trimming were read from the DNA. The sample table records fewer than 500,000 clones; 75% to 90% of these occur just once. Roughly 0.7% of the sample goes to the ten largest clones.

The CDR3 goes from the cysteine to the phenylalanine over 15 residues. Kept here is only the CDR3 DNA, which spans 45 bases and is read in frame from base 1. The CDR1 and CDR2 encoded by the germline V gene are SNHLY and FYNNEI. Cut back by 1 base and 9 bases, the V and J ends lie 13 bases apart. Here the chain combines TRBV2 and TRBJ1-6, with no confident D gene call. This clonotype was sampled from a woman aged 18-29 years who had recovered from COVID-19. Sequencing was performed on PBMCs or T cells enriched from blood (not recorded which). The DNA reads as follows: TGTGCCAGCAGTGAAGGTGTGGTGGTCAGTTCACCCCTCCACTTT. Its coded protein is CASSEGVVVSSPLHF.